The T cell receptor beta chain described here comes from a study of early T cells in non-severe SARS-CoV-2 infection. This clonotype was detected a few times. TCRdb re-derived calls from the 5' RACE reads in MiXCR, one entry per CDR3 protein. The top ten hold around 1.8% of the sample, which has about 61,000 distinct CDR3 sequences, 10% to 12% seen once. The junction had 7 bases not matched to a gene; V was cut back by 6 bases and J by 2 bases. Germline V CDR1 and CDR2: SGDLS, YYNGEE. This CDR3 comprises 15 residues. The clonotype comes from an adult who was a healthcare worker with PCR-confirmed SARS-CoV-2 infection or an uninfected control (not recorded which). Sequenced material: whole blood. The chain links TRBV9 to TRBJ2-3; TRBD2 aligns across 9 bases. CDR3 residues: CASTRVAGDTDTQYF. For the CDR3, the DNA is TGTGCCAGCACCCGTGTAGCGGGGGACACAGATACGCAGTATTTT.